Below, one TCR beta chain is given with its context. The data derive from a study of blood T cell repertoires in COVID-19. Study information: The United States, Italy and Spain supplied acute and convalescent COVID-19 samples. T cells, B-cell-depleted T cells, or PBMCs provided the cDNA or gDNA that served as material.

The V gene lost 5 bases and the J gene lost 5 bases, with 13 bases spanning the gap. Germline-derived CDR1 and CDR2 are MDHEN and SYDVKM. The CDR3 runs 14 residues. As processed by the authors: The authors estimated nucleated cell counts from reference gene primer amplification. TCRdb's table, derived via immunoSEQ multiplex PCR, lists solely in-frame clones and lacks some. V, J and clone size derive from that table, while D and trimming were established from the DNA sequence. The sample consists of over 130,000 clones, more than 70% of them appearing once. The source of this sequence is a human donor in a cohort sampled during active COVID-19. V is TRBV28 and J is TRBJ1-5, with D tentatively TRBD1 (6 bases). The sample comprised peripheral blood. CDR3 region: CASSTTQGDQPQHF. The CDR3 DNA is TGTGCCAGCAGTACGACACAGGGCGATCAGCCCCAGCATTTT.